A single T cell receptor beta chain is shown here with its context. The data derive from a study of cytomegalovirus exposure and HLA in healthy donors. CDR1 is MNHEY and CDR2 is SVGAGI in the germline V gene. This CDR3 comprises 14 residues. V was trimmed by 2 bases and J by 5 bases, leaving 9 bases between them. The repertoire was sequenced with immunoSEQ multiplex PCR; TCRdb's copy has only in-frame clones and lacks some. The table records roughly 130,000 clones, over 85% of them present only once. V gene TRBV6-5 combines with J gene TRBJ1-4; D is undetermined. The clonotype originates from a man aged 25-45 years in good health and CMV-seronegative. The sample taken for sequencing was PBMCs. The CDR3 loop reads CASSYRQTNEKLFF. Written as DNA, the CDR3 is TGTGCCAGCAGTTACAGGCAGACAAATGAAAAACTGTTTTTT.